A single sample is the source of the 15 T cell receptor beta chains below, sequenced in a study of cytomegalovirus exposure and HLA in healthy donors. Researchers ran the PCR with 60 Vbeta and 13 Jbeta primers. This table comes from immunoSEQ multiplex PCR, and its TCRdb copy is limited to in-frame clones, with some not included. The sample carries roughly 130,000 clones, around three quarters recorded once. The sequenced sample consisted of PBMCs. These receptors originate from a man aged 18 to 29 in good health and CMV-seronegative.

The genes are TRBV27 and TRBJ2-7, with a possible D match to TRBD2 (6 bases). The CDR3 loop spans 13 amino acids. V lost 6 bases to trimming and J lost 2 bases, with 11 bases between them. The germline V gene has CDR1 MNHEY and CDR2 SMNVEV (reference sequence). The CDR3 sequence is CASSPRRAYEQYF. For the CDR3, the DNA is TGTGCCAGCAGCCCCCGGAGGGCCTACGAGCAGTACTTC.

CDR3 amino acids: CASSSPEYQETQYF. Here the CDR3 DNA reads TGTGCCAGCAGCTCACCCGAGTACCAAGAGACCCAGTACTTC. This rearrangement joins TRBV13 to TRBJ2-5; no reliable D call. Deletions cut 4 bases from V and 0 bases from J, with 9 bases between. The germline gives CDR1 PRHDT, CDR2 FYEKMQ (reference sequence). The CDR3 is 14 amino acids. Variable domain in full (rest from reference TRBV13 and TRBJ2-5): AAGVIQSPRHLIKEKRETATLKCYPIPRHDTVYWYQQGPGQDPQFLISFYEKMQSDKGSIPDRFSAQQFSDYHSELNMSSLELGDSALYFCASSSPEYQETQYFGPGTRLLVL.

This clone has a handful of counts. The chain links TRBV5-4 to TRBJ2-1, with 9 bases that match TRBD2. CDR3 length: 15 residues. The V and J ends lost 5 bases and 4 bases, in that order; junction bases with no gene match: 7. CDR1 is SGHNT, CDR2 YYREEE, per germline (reference sequence). Here the CDR3 reads CASSTAGGQYNEQFF. The CDR3 coding sequence is TGTGCCAGCAGTACAGCGGGAGGACAATACAATGAGCAGTTCTTC.

The chain couples TRBV28 to TRBJ2-1; TRBD2 might be the D (5 bases). V dropped 5 bases and J dropped 10 bases, with 18 bases sitting between them. This CDR3 has 14 residues. Germline V gene data show CDR1 as MDHEN and CDR2 as SYDVKM. CDR3 sequence (DNA): TGTGCCAGCAGTGAGGGTCGAGGCGAGAGGGAGCAGTTCTTC. This sequence encodes CASSEGRGEREQFF.

The chain uses TRBV14 and TRBJ2-7; 8 nucleotides line up with TRBD1. The CDR3 length is 13 residues. Germline assignment: CDR1 SGHDN and CDR2 FVKESK. Losses at the gene ends were 6 bases for V and 7 bases for J; bases not matched to a gene: 8. This CDR3 is CASSHQGAGEQYV. Written as DNA, the CDR3 is TGTGCCAGCAGTCATCAGGGGGCGGGGGAGCAGTACGTC.

This clone was counted a few times. The chain carries TRBV4-1 and TRBJ1-6; D is possibly TRBD1 (5 bases). Trimming removed 2 bases at V and 9 bases at J, with 11 bases between. Germline V gene data show CDR1 as MGHRA and CDR2 as YSYEKL. The CDR3 runs 14 residues. The DNA for the CDR3 is TGCGCCAGCAGCCAAAGGGGCATTGGTTCACCCCTCCACTTT. As protein: CASSQRGIGSPLHF.

The gene calls are TRBV7-9 and TRBJ1-2; the D is unclear. This CDR3 contains 13 residues. Per germline, CDR1 SEHNR and CDR2 FQNEAQ (reference sequence). V lost 5 bases and J lost 4, with 11 bases in between. CDR3 DNA: TGTGCCAGCAGCCGACCGGGGAGCTATGGCTACACCTTC. Translated: CASSRPGSYGYTF.

This chain joins TRBV5-8 and TRBJ1-3, with no clear D. V lost 2 bases, J lost 3 bases, and 15 bases lay in between. CDR3 size: 16 residues. CDR1 is SGHTS and CDR2 is YDEGEE in the germline V gene. CDR3 DNA: TGTGCCAGCAGCTTTGGGGAGAACCCTTTTGGAAACACCATATATTTT. Protein sequence: CASSFGENPFGNTIYF.

The V and J genes are TRBV23-1 and TRBJ2-7, with a weak D call TRBD1 (6 bases). TRBV23-1 belongs to the ORF category, with a function that is uncertain. The CDR3 length is 11 residues. V was pared by 8 bases and J by 11 bases, with 16 bases between. CDR3 DNA: TGCGCCAGCGGCCACAGGGTTGGAGAGTACTTC. Translation: CASGHRVGEYF.

This clone was seen a handful of times. The V gene is TRBV5-1, the J gene TRBJ2-5; D remains unclear. Germline CDR1 SGHRS, CDR2 YFSETQ. The CDR3 extends over 13 amino acids. V shed 1 base and J shed 1 base, with 5 bases lying between them. CDR3 bases: TGCGCCAGCAGCTTGTCGTCCCAAGAGACCCAGTACTTC. Translating it yields CASSLSSQETQYF.

The V gene is TRBV9, the J gene TRBJ1-1, with 10 bases that match TRBD1. V shed 3 bases and J 6 bases; nucleotides not matched to a gene: 5. The germline CDR1 and CDR2 sequences are SGDLS and YYNGEE. This CDR3 spans 14 amino acids. The CDR3 reads CASSDRDRGPEAFF. Written as DNA, the CDR3 is TGTGCCAGCAGCGACCGGGACAGGGGCCCTGAAGCTTTCTTT. Drawing the rest from reference TRBV9 and TRBJ1-1, the complete variable domain is DSGVTQTPKHLITATGQRVTLRCSPRSGDLSVYWYQQSLDQGLQFLIQYYNGEERAKGNILERFSAQQFPDLHSELNLSSLELGDSALYFCASSDRDRGPEAFFGQGTRLTVV.

The CDR3 coding sequence is TGCGCCAGCAGCAAGGGACTAGCGGGAGGGCGTGAGCAGTTCTTC. Translation: CASSKGLAGGREQFF. The gene calls are TRBV5-1 and TRBJ2-1, with 16 bases that match TRBD2. Losses at the gene ends were 4 bases for V and 9 bases for J; bases not matched to a gene: 4. The CDR3 sequence is 15 residues long. CDR1 and CDR2 from the germline V gene are SGHRS and YFSETQ.

The V call is TRBV30, the J call TRBJ1-5, with D perhaps matching TRBD1 (6 bases). CDR3 length equals 13 residues. With 2 bases removed from V and 4 bases from J, the gap between germline ends came to 9 bases. CDR1 is GTSNPN, CDR2 SVGIG, per germline (reference sequence). CDR3 DNA sequence: TGTGCCTGGAGTTGGACAGAGAATCAGCCCCAGCATTTT. Residues: CAWSWTENQPQHF.

The V and J genes are TRBV6-5 and TRBJ2-5, with a possible D match to TRBD1 (5 bases). The CDR3 length is 15 residues. V shed 5 bases and J shed 4 bases, with 17 bases lying between them. CDR1 and CDR2 from the germline V gene are MNHEY and SVGAGI. CDR3 nucleotides: TGTGCCAGCAGTACAGGCTTTGTGGTCGGAGAGACCCAGTACTTC. It yields the protein CASSTGFVVGETQYF.

This clone was recorded once. The chain has TRBV5-1 and TRBJ1-6, with TRBD1 identical over 8 bases. The ends lost 7 bases at V and 5 bases at J; junction bases unmatched: 8. Germline V gene sequence: CDR1 SGHRS, CDR2 YFSETQ. CDR3 length: 15 amino acids. The CDR3 DNA follows: TGCGCCAGCCAGACAGGGGACGTGCATAATTCACCCCTCCACTTT. This codes for CASQTGDVHNSPLHF. The full variable domain, in which reference TRBV5-1 and TRBJ1-6 provide the parts outside the CDR3, is KAGVTQTPRYLIKTRGQQVTLSCSPISGHRSVSWYQQTPGQGLQFLFEYFSETQRNKGNFPGRFSGRQFSNSRSEMNVSTLELGDSALYLCASQTGDVHNSPLHFGNGTRLTVT.